Below are 9 T cell receptor beta chains sequenced from a single sample in a study of blood T cells in healthy people across ages. Sample-barcoded 5' priming and a J-beta primer mix drove a second PCR of about 6 to 12 cycles. MiXCR, run by TCRdb on the 5' RACE reads, gives a single entry per CDR3 protein. Among around 1.5 million distinct CDR3 sequences, 42% were seen once, and the ten largest hold 7.9%. The sample comprised blood. The receptors originated from a woman aged 18-29 years in good health.

There are many counts of this clonotype. V gene TRBV2 combines with J gene TRBJ2-3; 7 bases align to TRBD2. CDR3 size: 14 residues. The V and J ends lost 5 bases and 0 bases, in that order; junction bases with no gene match: 2. CDR1 is SNHLY, CDR2 FYNNEI, per germline. CDR3 sequence: CASSSAGSTDTQYF. The CDR3 nucleotides are TGTGCCAGCAGTTCAGCGGGAAGCACAGATACGCAGTATTTT.

This clonotype has just a few counts. The CDR3 sequence: CAISERDPYEQYF. DNA of the CDR3: TGTGCCATCAGTGAAAGAGATCCATACGAGCAGTACTTC. The chain couples TRBV10-3 to TRBJ2-7; D unresolved. V lost 3 bases, J lost 4 bases, and 10 bases lay in between. The CDR3 spans 13 residues. Looked up from germline, CDR1 is ENHRY and CDR2 is SYGVKD.

The chain joins TRBV20-1 to TRBJ2-3; D is unresolved. With 7 bases removed from V and 6 bases from J, the gap between germline ends came to 20 bases. This CDR3 is built from 14 residues. Germline V lookup: CDR1 DFQATT, CDR2 SNEGSKA (reference sequence). This chain's CDR3 is CSVIPATRPDTQYF. The CDR3 bases are TGCAGTGTCATACCGGCAACTCGCCCGGATACGCAGTATTTT.

This clonotype was detected a few times. This chain uses TRBV20-1 with TRBJ2-3, with 12 bases fitting TRBD2. This CDR3 spans 13 amino acids. The germline V gene encodes CDR1 DFQATT and CDR2 SNEGSKA (reference sequence). V was pared by 6 bases and J by 5 bases, with 3 bases of the junction left unmatched. The CDR3 sequence: CSAPTSGGDTQYF. CDR3 DNA sequence: TGCAGTGCACCGACTAGCGGGGGAGATACGCAGTATTTT.

The sample holds a few counts of this clonotype. The gene calls are TRBV20-1 and TRBJ1-1, with D hard to call. V lost 5 bases, J lost 0 bases, and 16 bases lay in between. The germline V gene encodes CDR1 DFQATT and CDR2 SNEGSKA (reference sequence). The CDR3 totals 15 residues. Written as DNA, the CDR3 is TGCAGTGCTGGAAGGACGGTGGGTGTGAACACTGAAGCTTTCTTT. Residues: CSAGRTVGVNTEAFF.

This chain uses TRBV4-2 with TRBJ1-2; 9 bases line up with TRBD1. Germline lookup yields CDR1 LGHNA and CDR2 YNFKEQ. Trimming removed 0 bases from V and 0 bases from J; junction bases left unmatched: 2. The CDR3 is 16 amino acids. This CDR3 is CASSQEGDRANYGYTF. The CDR3 bases are TGTGCCAGCAGCCAAGAGGGGGACAGGGCTAACTATGGCTACACCTTC.

The chain couples TRBV10-3 to TRBJ2-3; D gene ambiguous. V lost 0 bases and J 0 bases, leaving 7 bases between the germline ends. The CDR3 is made up of 15 amino acids. Germline CDR1 reads ENHRY; CDR2 reads SYGVKD. The DNA of the CDR3 is TGTGCCATCAGTGAGTCTCTGACTAGCACAGATACGCAGTATTTT. The encoded protein is CAISESLTSTDTQYF.

The V call is TRBV6-2 or TRBV6-3, the J call TRBJ1-2; weak D call: TRBD1 (6 bases). The CDR3 consists of 13 residues. Germline assignment: CDR1 MNHEY and CDR2 SVGEGT. Trimming took 2 bases from V and 6 from J, leaving 10 bases between them. The CDR3 here is CASSYTTGNGYTF. The CDR3 DNA is TGTGCCAGCAGTTACACCACAGGGAATGGCTACACCTTC.

The genes are TRBV11-2 and TRBJ2-3, with 7 positions matching TRBD2. CDR3 length equals 16 residues. Germline CDR1 and CDR2: SGHAT and FQNNGV. V was clipped by 3 bases and J by 4 bases; unmatched bases: 10. DNA for the CDR3: TGTGCCAGCAGCTTCGGGGGAGGGAGGTTACCAGATACGCAGTATTTT. As protein: CASSFGGGRLPDTQYF. The full variable domain, with the rest looked up from reference TRBV11-2 and TRBJ2-3, is EAGVAQSPRYKIIEKRQSVAFWCNPISGHATLYWYQQILGQGPKLLIQFQNNGVVDDSQLPKDRFSAERLKGVDSTLKIQPAKLEDSAVYLCASSFGGGRLPDTQYFGPGTRLTVL.